This section outlines one T cell receptor (beta chain) sequence together with its context. Sequenced by immunoSEQ multiplex PCR; TCRdb stores in-frame clones only, minus some. The sample contains about 68,000 clones, 83% of which appear only once. This record comes from a study of control samples from healthy donors and cancer patients. Source material: blood. This clonotype was sampled from a man aged 60 to 69 in good health.

CDR3 region: CASSLRGLAGLYEQYF. The CDR3 nucleotides read TGTGCCAGCAGCCTACGGGGACTAGCGGGCCTCTACGAGCAGTACTTC. The chain couples TRBV7-6 to TRBJ2-7; 12 bases agree with TRBD2. V dropped 5 bases and J dropped 3; count of bases not matched to a gene: 8. The CDR3 is made up of 16 amino acids. CDR1 and CDR2 from the germline V gene are SGHVS and FNYEAQ.